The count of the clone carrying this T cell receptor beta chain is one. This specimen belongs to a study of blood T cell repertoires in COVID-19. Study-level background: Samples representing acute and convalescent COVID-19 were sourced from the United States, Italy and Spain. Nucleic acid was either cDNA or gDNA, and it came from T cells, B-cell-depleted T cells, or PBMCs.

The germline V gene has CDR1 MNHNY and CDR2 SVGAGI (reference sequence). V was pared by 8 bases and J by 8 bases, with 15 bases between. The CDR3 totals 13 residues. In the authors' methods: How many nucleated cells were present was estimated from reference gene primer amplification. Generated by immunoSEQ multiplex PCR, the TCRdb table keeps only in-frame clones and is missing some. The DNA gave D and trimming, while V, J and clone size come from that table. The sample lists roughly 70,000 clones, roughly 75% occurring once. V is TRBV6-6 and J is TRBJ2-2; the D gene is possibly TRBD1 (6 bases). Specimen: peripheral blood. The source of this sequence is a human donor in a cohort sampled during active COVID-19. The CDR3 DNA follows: TGTGCCAGCTGCGCAGGGGAATTAGGGGAGCTGTTTTTT. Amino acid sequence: CASCAGELGELFF.